Below, one T cell receptor beta chain is given with its context. Its antigen is not identified. This clone may be a read error of a much larger clone one base away. From roughly 0.4 ug of RNA, a library with molecular barcoded alpha/delta and beta/gamma adaptors was made. TCRdb itself ran the reads through MiXCR, one entry per CDR3 protein. The sample has 20,000 to 25,000 distinct CDR3 sequences; roughly 15% are singletons. These data originate in a study of read filtering for tumor transcriptome and immune sequencing. The wider study: DNase treatment preceded whole-transcriptome library preparation.

Study-wide points: This fraction held mixed bone marrow immune cells after CD138-negative sorting.

CDR3 size: 14 residues. Germline lookup yields CDR1 DFQATT and CDR2 SNEGSKA (reference sequence). V lost 5 bases, J lost 10 bases, and 21 bases lay in between. Sequenced: a population of CD138-negative cells sorted from bone marrow. The chain recombines TRBV20-1 with TRBJ2-1; no firm D call. This TCR was recovered from a donor at least 40 years old with multiple myeloma. The CDR3 bases are TGCAGTGCTCCTATCCGGCAAAACCCCTACGAGCAGTTCTTC. Its translation is CSAPIRQNPYEQFF.